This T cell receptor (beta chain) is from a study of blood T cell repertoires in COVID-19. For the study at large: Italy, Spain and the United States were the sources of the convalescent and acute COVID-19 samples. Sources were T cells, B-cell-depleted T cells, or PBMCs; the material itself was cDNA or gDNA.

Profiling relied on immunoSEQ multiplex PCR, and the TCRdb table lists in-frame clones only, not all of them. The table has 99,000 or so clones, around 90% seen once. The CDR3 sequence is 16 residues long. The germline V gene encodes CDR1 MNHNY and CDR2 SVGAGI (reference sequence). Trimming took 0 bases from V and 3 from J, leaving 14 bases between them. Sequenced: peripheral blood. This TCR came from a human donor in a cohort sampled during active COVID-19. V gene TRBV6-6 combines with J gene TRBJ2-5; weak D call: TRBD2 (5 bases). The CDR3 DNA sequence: TGTGCCAGCAGTTACTCCCCGGTCCCGAGGGAAGAGACCCAGTACTTC. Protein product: CASSYSPVPREETQYF.